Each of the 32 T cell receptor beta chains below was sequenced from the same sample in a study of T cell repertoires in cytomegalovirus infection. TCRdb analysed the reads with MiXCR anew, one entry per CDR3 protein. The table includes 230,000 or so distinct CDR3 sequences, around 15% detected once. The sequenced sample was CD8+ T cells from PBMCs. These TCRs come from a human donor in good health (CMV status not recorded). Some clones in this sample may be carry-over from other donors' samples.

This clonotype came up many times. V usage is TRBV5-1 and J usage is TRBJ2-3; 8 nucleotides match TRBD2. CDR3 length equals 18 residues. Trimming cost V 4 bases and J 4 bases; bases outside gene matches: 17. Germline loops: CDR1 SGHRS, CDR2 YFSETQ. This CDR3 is CASSPAKLGTSSPDTQYF. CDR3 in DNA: TGCGCCAGCAGCCCAGCTAAACTCGGGACTAGTTCCCCAGATACGCAGTATTTT.

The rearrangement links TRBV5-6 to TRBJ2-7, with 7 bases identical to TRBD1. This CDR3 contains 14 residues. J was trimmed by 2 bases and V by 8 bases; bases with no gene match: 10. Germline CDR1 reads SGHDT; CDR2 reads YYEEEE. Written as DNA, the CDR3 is TGTGCCAGTACACCCGGGACAGCCACCTACGAGCAGTACTTC. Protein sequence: CASTPGTATYEQYF.

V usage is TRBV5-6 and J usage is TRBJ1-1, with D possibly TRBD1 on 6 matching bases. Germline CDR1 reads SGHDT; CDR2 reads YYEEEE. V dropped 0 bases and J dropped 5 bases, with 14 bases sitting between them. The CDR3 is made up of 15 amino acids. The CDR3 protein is CASSLVGGRSTEAFF. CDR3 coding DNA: TGTGCCAGCAGCTTGGTGGGGGGGCGAAGTACTGAAGCTTTCTTT.

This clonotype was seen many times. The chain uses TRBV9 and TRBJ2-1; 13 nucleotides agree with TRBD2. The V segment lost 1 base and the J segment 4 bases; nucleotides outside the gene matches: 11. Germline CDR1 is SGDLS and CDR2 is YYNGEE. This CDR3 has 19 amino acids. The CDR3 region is CASSVRLAGGRIEYNEQFF. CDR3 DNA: TGTGCCAGCAGCGTACGACTAGCGGGGGGCCGTATCGAATACAATGAGCAGTTCTTC.

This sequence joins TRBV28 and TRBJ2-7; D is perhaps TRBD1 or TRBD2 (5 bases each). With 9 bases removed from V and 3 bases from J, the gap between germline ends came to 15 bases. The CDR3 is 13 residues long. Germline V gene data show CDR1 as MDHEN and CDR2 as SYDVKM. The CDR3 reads CASGDGSVYEQYF. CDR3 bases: TGTGCCAGTGGGGACGGATCGGTCTACGAGCAGTACTTC.

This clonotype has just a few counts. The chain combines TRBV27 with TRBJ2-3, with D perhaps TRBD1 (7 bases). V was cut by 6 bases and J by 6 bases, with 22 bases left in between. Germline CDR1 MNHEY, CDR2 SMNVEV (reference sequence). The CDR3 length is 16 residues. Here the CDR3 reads CASRGRGASLVDTQYF. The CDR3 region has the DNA TGTGCCAGCAGGGGCAGGGGGGCATCATTGGTCGATACGCAGTATTTT.

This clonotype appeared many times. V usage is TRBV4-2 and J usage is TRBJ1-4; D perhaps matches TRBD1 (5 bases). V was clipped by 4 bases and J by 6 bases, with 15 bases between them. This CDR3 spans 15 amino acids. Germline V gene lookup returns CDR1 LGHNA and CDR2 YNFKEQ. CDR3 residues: CASSPSGGGHEKLFF. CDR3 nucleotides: TGTGCCAGCAGCCCCTCCGGGGGAGGTCATGAAAAACTGTTTTTT.

This chain's CDR3 is CSVEDWGPYGYTF. The DNA for the CDR3 is TGCAGCGTTGAAGATTGGGGCCCCTATGGCTACACCTTC. The chain uses TRBV29-1 and TRBJ1-2; D possibly corresponds to TRBD1 (5 bases). Germline CDR1 SQVTM, CDR2 ANQGSEA. This CDR3 has 13 amino acids. V was clipped by 0 bases and J by 4 bases, with 9 bases between them.

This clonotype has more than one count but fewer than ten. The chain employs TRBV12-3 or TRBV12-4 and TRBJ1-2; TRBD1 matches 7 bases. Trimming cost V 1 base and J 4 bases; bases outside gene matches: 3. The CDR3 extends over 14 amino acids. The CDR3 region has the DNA TGTGCCAGCAGTTTAGGGACAGGCTCCTATGGCTACACCTTC. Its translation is CASSLGTGSYGYTF.

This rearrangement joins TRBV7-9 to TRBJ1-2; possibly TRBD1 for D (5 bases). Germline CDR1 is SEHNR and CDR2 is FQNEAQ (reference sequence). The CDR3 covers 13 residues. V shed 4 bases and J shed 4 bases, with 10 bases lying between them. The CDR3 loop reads CASSSGPPYGYTF. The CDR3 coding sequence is TGTGCCAGCAGCTCGGGACCACCCTATGGCTACACCTTC. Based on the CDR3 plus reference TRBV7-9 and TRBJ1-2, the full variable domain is DTGVSQNPRHKITKRGQNVTFRCDPISEHNRLYWYRQTLGQGPEFLTYFQNEAQLEKSRLLSDRFSAERPKGSFSTLEIQRTEQGDSAMYLCASSSGPPYGYTFGSGTRLTVV.

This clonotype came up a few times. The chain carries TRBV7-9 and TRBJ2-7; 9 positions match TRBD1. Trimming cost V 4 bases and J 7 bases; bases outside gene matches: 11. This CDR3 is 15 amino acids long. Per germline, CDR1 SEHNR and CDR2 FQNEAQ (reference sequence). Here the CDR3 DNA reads TGTGCCAGCAGCTCCCCAAGGGCAGGGACAGGGGAGCAGTACTTC. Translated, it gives CASSSPRAGTGEQYF.

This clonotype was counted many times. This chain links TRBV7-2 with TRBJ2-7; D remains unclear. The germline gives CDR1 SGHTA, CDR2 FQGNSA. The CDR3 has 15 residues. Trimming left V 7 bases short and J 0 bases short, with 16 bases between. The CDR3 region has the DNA TGTGCCAGCACCGGTAGGCCGGCCTACTCCTACGAGCAGTACTTC. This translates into CASTGRPAYSYEQYF. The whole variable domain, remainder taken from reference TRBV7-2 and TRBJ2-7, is GAGVSQSPSNKVTEKGKDVELRCDPISGHTALYWYRQSLGQGLEFLIYFQGNSAPDKSGLPSDRFSAERTGGSVSTLTIQRTQQEDSAVYLCASTGRPAYSYEQYFGPGTRLTVT.

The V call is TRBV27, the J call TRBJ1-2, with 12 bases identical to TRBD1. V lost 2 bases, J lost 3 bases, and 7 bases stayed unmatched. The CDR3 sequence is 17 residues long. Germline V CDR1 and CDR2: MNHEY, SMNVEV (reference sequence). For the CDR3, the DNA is TGTGCCAGCAGTTTAAGGGTGGGACAGGGGGCAGACTATGGCTACACCTTC. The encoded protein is CASSLRVGQGADYGYTF.

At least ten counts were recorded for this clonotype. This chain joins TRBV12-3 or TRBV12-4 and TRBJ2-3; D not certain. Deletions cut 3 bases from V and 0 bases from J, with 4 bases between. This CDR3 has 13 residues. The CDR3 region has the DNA TGTGCCAGCAGTTTCTCAAGCACAGATACGCAGTATTTT. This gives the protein CASSFSSTDTQYF.

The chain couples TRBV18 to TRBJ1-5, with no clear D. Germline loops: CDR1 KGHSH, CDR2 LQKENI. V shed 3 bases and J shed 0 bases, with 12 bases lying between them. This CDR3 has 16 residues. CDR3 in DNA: TGTGCCAGCTCACCGTGGACGGGGAATAGCAATCAGCCCCAGCATTTT. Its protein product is CASSPWTGNSNQPQHF.

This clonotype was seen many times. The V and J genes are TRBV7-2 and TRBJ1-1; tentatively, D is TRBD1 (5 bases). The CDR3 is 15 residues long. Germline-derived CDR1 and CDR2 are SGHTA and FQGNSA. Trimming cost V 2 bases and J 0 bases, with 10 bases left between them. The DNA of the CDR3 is TGTGCCAGCAGCTTAAATCCAGGGATGAACACTGAAGCTTTCTTT. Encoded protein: CASSLNPGMNTEAFF.

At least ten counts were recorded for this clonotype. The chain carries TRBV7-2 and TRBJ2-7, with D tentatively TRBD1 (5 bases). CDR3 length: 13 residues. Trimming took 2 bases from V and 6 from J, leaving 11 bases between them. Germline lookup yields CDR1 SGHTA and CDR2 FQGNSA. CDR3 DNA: TGTGCCAGCAGCTTACACAGGCCCGCCGAGCAGTACTTC. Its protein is CASSLHRPAEQYF.

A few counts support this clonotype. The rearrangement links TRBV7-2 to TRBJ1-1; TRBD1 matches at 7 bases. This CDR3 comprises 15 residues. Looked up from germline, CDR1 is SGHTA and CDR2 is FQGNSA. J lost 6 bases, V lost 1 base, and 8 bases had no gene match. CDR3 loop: CASSLDPTGWAEAFF. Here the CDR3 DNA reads TGTGCCAGCAGCTTAGACCCGACAGGGTGGGCTGAAGCTTTCTTT. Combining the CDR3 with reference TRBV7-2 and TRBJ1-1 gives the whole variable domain GAGVSQSPSNKVTEKGKDVELRCDPISGHTALYWYRQSLGQGLEFLIYFQGNSAPDKSGLPSDRFSAERTGGSVSTLTIQRTQQEDSAVYLCASSLDPTGWAEAFFGQGTRLTVV.

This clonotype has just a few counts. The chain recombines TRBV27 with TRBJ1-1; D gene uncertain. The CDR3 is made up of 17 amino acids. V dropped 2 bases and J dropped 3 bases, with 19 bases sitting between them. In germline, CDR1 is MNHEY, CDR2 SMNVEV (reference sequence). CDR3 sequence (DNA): TGTGCCAGCAGTTTAGGGGTGGTGGCGGGTGTGCACACTGAAGCTTTCTTT. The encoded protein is CASSLGVVAGVHTEAFF.

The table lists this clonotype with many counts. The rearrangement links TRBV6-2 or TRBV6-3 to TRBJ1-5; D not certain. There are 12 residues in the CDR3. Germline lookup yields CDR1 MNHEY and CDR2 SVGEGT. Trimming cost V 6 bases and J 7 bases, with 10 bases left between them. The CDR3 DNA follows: TGTGCCAGCAGCAAACGGGCCCAGCCCCAGCATTTT. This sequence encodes CASSKRAQPQHF.

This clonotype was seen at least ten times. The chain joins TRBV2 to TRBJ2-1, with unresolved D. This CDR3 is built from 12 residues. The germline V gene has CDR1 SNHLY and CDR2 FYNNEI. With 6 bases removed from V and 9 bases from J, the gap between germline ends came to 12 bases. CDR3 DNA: TGTGCCAGCAGCCGGCCAATGGGTGAGCAGTTCTTC. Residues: CASSRPMGEQFF.

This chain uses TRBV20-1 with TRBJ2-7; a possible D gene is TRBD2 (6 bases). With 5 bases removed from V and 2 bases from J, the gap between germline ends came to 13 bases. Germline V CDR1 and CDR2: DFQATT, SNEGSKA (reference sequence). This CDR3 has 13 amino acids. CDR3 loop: CSARRDHTYEQYF. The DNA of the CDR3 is TGCAGTGCTCGGAGGGACCATACCTACGAGCAGTACTTC.

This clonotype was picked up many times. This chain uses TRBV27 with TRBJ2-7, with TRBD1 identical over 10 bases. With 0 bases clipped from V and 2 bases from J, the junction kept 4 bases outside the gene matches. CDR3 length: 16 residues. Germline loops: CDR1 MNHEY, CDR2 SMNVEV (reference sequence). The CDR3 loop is CASSLSGQGDTYEQYF. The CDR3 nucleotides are TGTGCCAGCAGTTTATCAGGACAGGGGGATACCTACGAGCAGTACTTC.

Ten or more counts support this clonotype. The CDR3 DNA reads TGTGCCAGCAGTCCGTCATATAGGACATCCTTCACAGATACGCAGTATTTT. The encoded protein is CASSPSYRTSFTDTQYF. This rearrangement joins TRBV27 to TRBJ2-3, with D maybe TRBD1 (5 bases). The CDR3 loop spans 17 amino acids. V lost 5 bases and J 2 bases, leaving 20 bases between the germline ends. Germline-derived CDR1 and CDR2 are MNHEY and SMNVEV (reference sequence).

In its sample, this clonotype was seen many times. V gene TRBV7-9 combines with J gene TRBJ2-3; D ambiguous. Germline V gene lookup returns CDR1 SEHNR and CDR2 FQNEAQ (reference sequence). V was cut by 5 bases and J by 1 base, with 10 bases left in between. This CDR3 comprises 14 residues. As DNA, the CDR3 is TGTGCCAGCAGCCCCGAGTCCGGCACAGATACGCAGTATTTT. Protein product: CASSPESGTDTQYF.

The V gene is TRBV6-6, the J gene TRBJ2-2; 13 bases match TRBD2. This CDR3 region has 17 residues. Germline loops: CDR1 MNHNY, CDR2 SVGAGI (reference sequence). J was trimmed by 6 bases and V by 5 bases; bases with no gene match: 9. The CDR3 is CASSLAPTSGGAGELFF. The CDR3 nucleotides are TGTGCCAGCAGTCTAGCCCCTACTAGCGGGGGGGCCGGGGAGCTGTTTTTT.

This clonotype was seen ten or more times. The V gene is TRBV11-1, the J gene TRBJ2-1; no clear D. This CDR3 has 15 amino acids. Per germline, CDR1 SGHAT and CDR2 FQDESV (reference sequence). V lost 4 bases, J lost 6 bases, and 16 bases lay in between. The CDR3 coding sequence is TGTGCCAGCAGCTCCCCGGTTGGCCCGAGCAATGAGCAGTTCTTC. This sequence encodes CASSSPVGPSNEQFF.

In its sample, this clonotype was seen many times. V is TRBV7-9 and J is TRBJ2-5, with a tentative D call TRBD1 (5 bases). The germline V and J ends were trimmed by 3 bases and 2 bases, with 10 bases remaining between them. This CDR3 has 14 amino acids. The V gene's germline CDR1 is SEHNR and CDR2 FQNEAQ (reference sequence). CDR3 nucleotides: TGTGCCAGCAGCTTTAAGACAGTTCAAGAGACCCAGTACTTC. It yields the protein CASSFKTVQETQYF.

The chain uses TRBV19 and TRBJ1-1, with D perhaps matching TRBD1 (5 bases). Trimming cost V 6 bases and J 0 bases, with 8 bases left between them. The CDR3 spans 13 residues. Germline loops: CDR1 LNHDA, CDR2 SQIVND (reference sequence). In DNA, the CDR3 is TGTGCCAGTAGCTGGGGGATGAACACTGAAGCTTTCTTT. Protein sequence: CASSWGMNTEAFF.

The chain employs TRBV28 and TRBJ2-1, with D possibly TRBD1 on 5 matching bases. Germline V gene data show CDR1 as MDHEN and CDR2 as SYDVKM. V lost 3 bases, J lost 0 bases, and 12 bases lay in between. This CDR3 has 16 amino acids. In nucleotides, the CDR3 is TGTGCCAGCAGTTTTGACAGAAGGGCCTCCTACAATGAGCAGTTCTTC. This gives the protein CASSFDRRASYNEQFF.

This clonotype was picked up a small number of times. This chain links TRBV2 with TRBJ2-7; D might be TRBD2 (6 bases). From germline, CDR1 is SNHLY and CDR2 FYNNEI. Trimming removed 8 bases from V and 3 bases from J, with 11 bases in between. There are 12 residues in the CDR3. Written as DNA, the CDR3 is TGTGCCAGCCGTGGCGGGATCTACGAGCAGTACTTC. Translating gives CASRGGIYEQYF.

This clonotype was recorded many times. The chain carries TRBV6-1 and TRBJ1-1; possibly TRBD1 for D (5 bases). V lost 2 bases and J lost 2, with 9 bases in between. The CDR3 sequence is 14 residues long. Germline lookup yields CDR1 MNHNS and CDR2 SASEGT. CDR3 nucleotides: TGTGCCAGCAGTGAAATCGGGGGAAACACTGAAGCTTTCTTT. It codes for CASSEIGGNTEAFF.